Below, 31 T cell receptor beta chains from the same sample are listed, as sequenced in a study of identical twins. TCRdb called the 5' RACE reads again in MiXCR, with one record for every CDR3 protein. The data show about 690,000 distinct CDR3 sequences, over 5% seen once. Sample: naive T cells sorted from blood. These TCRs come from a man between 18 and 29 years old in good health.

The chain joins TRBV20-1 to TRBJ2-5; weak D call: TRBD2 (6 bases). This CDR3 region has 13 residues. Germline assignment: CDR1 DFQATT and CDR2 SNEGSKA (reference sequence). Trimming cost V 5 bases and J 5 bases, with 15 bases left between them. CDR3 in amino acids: CSASRLVSETQYF. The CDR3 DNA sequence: TGCAGTGCTTCGCGACTAGTTTCGGAGACCCAGTACTTC.

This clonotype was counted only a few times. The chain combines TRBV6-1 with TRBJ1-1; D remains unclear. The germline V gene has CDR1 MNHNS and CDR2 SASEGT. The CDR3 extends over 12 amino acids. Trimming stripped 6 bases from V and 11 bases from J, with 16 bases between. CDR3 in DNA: TGTGCCAGCAGCGGTACTCTGTTATATGCTTTCTTT. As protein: CASSGTLLYAFF.

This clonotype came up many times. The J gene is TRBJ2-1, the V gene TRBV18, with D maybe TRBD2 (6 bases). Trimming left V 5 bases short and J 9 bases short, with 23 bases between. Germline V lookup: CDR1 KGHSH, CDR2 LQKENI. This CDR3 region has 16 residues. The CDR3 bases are TGTGCCAGCTCAGCCAGACTAGTAAGGGTCTGGGGTGAGCAGTTCTTC. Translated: CASSARLVRVWGEQFF.

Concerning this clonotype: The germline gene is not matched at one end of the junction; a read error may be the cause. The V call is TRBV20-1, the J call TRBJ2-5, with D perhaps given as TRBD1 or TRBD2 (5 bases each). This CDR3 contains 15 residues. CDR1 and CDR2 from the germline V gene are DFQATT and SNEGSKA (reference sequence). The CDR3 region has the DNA TGCAGTACTAGACCCTTGTCGGGGCCCCAAGAGACCCAGTACTTC. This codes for CSTRPLSGPQETQYF.

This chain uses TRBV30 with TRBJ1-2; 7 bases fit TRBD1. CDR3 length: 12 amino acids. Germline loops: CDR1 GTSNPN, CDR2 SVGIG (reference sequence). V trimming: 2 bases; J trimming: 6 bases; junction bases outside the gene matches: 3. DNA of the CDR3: TGTGCCTGGAGTCGGAGGGGGCATGGCTACACCTTC. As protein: CAWSRRGHGYTF. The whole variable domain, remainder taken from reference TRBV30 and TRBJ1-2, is SQTIHQWPATLVQPVGSPLSLECTVEGTSNPNLYWYRQAAGRGLQLLFYSVGIGQISSEVPQNLSASRPQDRQFILSSKKLLLSDSGFYLCAWSRRGHGYTFGSGTRLTVV.

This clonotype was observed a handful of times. CDR3 in amino acids: CASSQDRPGTDTDTQYF. CDR3 in DNA: TGCGCCAGCAGCCAGGACCGACCCGGGACAGACACAGATACGCAGTATTTT. The chain uses TRBV4-3 and TRBJ2-3; 7 bases map to TRBD1. This CDR3 spans 17 amino acids. Germline-derived CDR1 and CDR2 are LGHNA and YSLEER. Trimming cost V 3 bases and J 2 bases; bases outside gene matches: 11.

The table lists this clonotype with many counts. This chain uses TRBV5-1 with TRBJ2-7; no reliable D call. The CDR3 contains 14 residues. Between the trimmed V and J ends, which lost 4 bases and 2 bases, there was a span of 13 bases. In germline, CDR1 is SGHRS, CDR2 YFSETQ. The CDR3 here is CASSPLHGAYEQYF. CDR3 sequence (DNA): TGCGCCAGCAGCCCCCTCCACGGAGCCTACGAGCAGTACTTC. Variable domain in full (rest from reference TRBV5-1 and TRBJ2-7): KAGVTQTPRYLIKTRGQQVTLSCSPISGHRSVSWYQQTPGQGLQFLFEYFSETQRNKGNFPGRFSGRQFSNSRSEMNVSTLELGDSALYLCASSPLHGAYEQYFGPGTRLTVT.

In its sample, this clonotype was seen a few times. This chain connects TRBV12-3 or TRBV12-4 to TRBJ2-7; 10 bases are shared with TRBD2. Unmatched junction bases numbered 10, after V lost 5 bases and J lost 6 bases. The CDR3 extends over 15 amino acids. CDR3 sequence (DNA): TGTGCCAGCAGTCCATCCGCTAGCGGGAGAGGCGAGCAGTACGTC. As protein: CASSPSASGRGEQYV.

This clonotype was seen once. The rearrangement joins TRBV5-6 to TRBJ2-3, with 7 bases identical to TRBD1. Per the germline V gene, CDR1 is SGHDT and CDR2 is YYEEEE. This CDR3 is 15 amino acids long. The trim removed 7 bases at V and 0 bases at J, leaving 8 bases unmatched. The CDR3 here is CASGPTGTSTDTQYF. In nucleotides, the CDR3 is TGTGCCAGCGGCCCGACAGGGACCAGCACAGATACGCAGTATTTT. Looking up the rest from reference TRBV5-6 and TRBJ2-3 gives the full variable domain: DAGVTQSPTHLIKTRGQQVTLRCSPKSGHDTVSWYQQALGQGPQFIFQYYEEEERQRGNFPDRFSGHQFPNYSSELNVNALLLGDSALYLCASGPTGTSTDTQYFGPGTRLTVL.

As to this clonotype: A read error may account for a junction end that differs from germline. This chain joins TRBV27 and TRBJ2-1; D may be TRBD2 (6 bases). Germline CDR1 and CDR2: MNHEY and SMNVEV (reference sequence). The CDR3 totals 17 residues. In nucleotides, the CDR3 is TGTGCCGGCAGTCCCAGGGAAGTTGGAGGGCCCCTTTTTGAGCAGTTCTTC. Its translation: CAGSPREVGGPLFEQFF.

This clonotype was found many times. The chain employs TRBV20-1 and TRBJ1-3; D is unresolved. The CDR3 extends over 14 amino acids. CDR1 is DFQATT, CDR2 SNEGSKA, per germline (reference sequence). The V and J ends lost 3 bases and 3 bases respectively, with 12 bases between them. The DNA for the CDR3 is TGCAGTGCTAGTCCCCGCGGCAGTGGAAACACCATATATTTT. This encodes CSASPRGSGNTIYF.

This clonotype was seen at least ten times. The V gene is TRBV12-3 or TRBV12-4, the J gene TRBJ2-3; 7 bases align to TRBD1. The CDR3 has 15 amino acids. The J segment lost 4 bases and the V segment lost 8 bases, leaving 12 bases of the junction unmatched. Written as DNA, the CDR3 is TGTGCCAGCGGCAAGCAGACAGGGCCGGCAGATACGCAGTATTTT. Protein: CASGKQTGPADTQYF.

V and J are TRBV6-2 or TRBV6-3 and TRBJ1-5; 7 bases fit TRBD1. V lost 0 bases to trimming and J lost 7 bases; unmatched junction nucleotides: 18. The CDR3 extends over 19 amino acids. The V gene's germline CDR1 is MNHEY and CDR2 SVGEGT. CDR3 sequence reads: CASSYSRSPDRRLFQPQHF. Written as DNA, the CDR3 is TGTGCCAGCAGTTACTCGAGATCCCCGGACAGGCGATTGTTCCAGCCCCAGCATTTT.

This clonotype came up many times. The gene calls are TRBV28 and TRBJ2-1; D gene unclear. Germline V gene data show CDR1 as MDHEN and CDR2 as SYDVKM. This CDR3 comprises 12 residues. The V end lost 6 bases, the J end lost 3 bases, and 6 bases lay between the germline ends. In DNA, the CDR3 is TGTGCCAGCAGCCTACTCTACAATGAGCAGTTCTTC. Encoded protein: CASSLLYNEQFF.

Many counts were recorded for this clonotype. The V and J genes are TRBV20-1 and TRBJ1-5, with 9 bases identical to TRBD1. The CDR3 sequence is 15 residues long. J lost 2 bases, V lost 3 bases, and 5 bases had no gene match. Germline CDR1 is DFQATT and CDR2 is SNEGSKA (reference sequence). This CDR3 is CSASGTGFGNQPQHF. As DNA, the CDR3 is TGCAGTGCTAGTGGGACAGGGTTTGGCAATCAGCCCCAGCATTTT.

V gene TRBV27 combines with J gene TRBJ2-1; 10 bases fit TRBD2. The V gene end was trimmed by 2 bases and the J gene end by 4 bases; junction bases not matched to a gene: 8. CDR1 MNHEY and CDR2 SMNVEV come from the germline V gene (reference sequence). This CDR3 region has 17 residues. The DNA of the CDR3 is TGTGCCAGCAGTTTAGGGTACGGACTAGCGGATTACAATGAGCAGTTCTTC. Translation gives CASSLGYGLADYNEQFF.

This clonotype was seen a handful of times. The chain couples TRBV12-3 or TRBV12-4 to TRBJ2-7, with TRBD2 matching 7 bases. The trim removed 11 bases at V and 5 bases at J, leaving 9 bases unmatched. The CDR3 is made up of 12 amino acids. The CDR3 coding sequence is TGTGCCTCCAGGGAGGGTACCCACGAGCAGTACTTC. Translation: CASREGTHEQYF.

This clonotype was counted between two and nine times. The CDR3 here is CSAKAGGPETQYF. CDR3 DNA: TGCAGTGCTAAAGCGGGAGGGCCAGAGACCCAGTACTTC. The rearrangement links TRBV20-1 to TRBJ2-5, with TRBD2 matching over 10 bases. Unmatched junction bases numbered 3, after V lost 4 bases and J lost 4 bases. Germline assignment: CDR1 DFQATT and CDR2 SNEGSKA (reference sequence). This CDR3 spans 13 amino acids.

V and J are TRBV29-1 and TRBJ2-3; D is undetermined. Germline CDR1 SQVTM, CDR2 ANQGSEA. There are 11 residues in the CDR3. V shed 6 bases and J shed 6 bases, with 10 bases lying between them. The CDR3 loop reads CSVKGSDTQYF. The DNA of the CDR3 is TGCAGCGTGAAGGGCTCGGATACGCAGTATTTT.

CDR3 amino acids: CASSNRTGSDTEAFF. The CDR3 bases are TGTGCCAGCAGTAACCGGACAGGGTCAGACACTGAAGCTTTCTTT. The rearrangement joins TRBV6-5 to TRBJ1-1; 8 nucleotides match TRBD1. CDR3 length: 15 amino acids. Trimming removed 5 bases from V and 3 bases from J; junction bases left unmatched: 8. CDR1 is MNHEY and CDR2 is SVGAGI in the germline V gene.

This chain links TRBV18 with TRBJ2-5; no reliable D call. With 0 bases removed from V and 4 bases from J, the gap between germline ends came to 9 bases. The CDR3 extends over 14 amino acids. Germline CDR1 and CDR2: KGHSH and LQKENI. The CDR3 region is CASSPPNGGETQYF. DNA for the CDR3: TGTGCCAGCTCACCACCGAATGGCGGAGAGACCCAGTACTTC.

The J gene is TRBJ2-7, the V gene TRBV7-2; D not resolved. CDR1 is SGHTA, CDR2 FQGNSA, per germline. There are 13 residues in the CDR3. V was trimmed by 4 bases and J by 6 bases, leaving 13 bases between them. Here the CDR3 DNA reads TGTGCCAGCAGCTCGACCCCTAGAGCCGAGCAGTACGTC. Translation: CASSSTPRAEQYV.

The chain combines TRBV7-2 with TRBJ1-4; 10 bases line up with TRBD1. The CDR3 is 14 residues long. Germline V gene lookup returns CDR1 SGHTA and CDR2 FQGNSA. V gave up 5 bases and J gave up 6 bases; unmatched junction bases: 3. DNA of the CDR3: TGTGCCAGCAGCCCGACAGGGGGCTATGAAAAACTGTTTTTT. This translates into CASSPTGGYEKLFF.

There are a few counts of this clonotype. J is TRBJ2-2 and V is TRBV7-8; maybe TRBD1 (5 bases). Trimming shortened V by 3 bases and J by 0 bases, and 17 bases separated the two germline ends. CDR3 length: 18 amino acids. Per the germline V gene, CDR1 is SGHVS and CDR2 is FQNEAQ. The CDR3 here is CASSFGFWNRTNTGELFF. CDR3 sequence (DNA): TGTGCCAGCAGCTTCGGCTTTTGGAACAGGACGAACACCGGGGAGCTGTTTTTT. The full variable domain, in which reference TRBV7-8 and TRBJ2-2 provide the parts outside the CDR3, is GAGVSQSPRYKVAKRGQDVALRCDPISGHVSLFWYQQALGQGPEFLTYFQNEAQLDKSGLPSDRFFAERPEGSVSTLKIQRTQQEDSAVYLCASSFGFWNRTNTGELFFGEGSRLTVL.

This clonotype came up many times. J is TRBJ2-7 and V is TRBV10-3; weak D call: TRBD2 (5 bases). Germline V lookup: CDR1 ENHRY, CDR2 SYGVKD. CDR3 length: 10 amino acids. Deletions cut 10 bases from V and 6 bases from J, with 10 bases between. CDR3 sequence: CATRDGEQYF. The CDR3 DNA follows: TGTGCCACACGGGATGGCGAGCAGTACTTC.

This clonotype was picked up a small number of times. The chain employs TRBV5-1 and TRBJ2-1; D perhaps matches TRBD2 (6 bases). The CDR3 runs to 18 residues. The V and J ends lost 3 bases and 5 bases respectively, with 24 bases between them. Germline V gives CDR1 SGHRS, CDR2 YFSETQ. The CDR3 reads CASSSRTTRSGENNEQFF. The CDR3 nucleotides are TGCGCCAGCAGCTCCCGGACTACCCGCTCGGGAGAGAACAATGAGCAGTTCTTC.

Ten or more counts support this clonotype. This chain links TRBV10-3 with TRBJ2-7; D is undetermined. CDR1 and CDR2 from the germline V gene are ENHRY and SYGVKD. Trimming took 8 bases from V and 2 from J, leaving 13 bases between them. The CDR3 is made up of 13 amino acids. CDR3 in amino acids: CAILGGSTYEQYF. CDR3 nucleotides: TGTGCCATCTTGGGTGGGTCTACCTACGAGCAGTACTTC.

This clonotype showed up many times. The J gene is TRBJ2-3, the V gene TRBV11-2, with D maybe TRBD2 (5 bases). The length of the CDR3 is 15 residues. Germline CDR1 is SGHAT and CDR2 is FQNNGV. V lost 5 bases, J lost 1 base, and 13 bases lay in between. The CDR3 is CASSLADTRTDTQYF. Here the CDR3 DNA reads TGTGCCAGCAGCCTAGCTGACACCCGCACAGATACGCAGTATTTT.

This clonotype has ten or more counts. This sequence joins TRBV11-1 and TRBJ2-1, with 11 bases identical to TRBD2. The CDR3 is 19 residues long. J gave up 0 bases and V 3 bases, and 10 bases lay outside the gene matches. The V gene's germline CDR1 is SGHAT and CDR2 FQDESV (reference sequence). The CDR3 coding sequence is TGTGCCAGCAGCTTTGGAGGGACTAGCGGTGGAAGCTCCTACAATGAGCAGTTCTTC. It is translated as CASSFGGTSGGSSYNEQFF.

This CDR3 reads CASSPNRRDRGRETQYF. CDR3 bases: TGTGCCAGCTCACCAAATCGACGGGACAGGGGGCGAGAGACCCAGTACTTC. V gene TRBV18 combines with J gene TRBJ2-5; 12 positions match TRBD1. The CDR3 is 17 amino acids. CDR1 is KGHSH, CDR2 LQKENI, per germline. The V gene end was trimmed by 2 bases and the J gene end by 4 bases; junction bases not matched to a gene: 8.

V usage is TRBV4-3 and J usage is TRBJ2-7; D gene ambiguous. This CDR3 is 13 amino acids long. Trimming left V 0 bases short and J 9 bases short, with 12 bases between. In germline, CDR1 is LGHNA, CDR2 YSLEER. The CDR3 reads CASSQDLPAGQYF. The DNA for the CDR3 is TGCGCCAGCAGCCAAGATCTGCCCGCTGGGCAGTACTTC.